This TCR beta chain was recovered during a study of PD-L1 blockade in urothelial cancer. V lost 1 base and J lost 4, with 7 bases in between. CDR3 length: 14 amino acids. Germline CDR1 reads MNHNS; CDR2 reads SASEGT. The repertoire was sequenced with immunoSEQ multiplex PCR; TCRdb's copy has only in-frame clones and lacks some. Of around 80,000 clones in the sample, about 85% were seen once. The TCR comes from a woman between 65 and 79 years old with urothelial cancer. The rearrangement joins TRBV6-1 to TRBJ1-4; tentative D call: TRBD1 (5 bases). The material was PBMCs, obtained around atezolizumab (anti-PD-L1) treatment. This CDR3 is CASSEDRINEKLFF. The CDR3 DNA follows: TGTGCCAGCAGTGAAGACAGGATTAATGAAAAACTGTTTTTT.